This T cell receptor (beta chain) originates from a study of regulatory T cells in long-lasting Graves disease. This clonotype was recorded many times. Its antigen is not identified. Whole-study results and caveats: Those with persistent Graves' had less TCR diversity than newly diagnosed patients. Repertoires from persistent disease leaned toward TRBV28, TRBJ1-2 and TRBJ2-5.

With iRepertoire HTBI primers and Arm-PCR of CDR3 regions, TCR beta libraries were built. TCRdb used MiXCR to reprocess the multiplex PCR reads, holding one entry per CDR3 protein. There are about 540,000 distinct CDR3 sequences in the sample; approximately 13% occur only once, and roughly a tenth lies in the top ten. J was trimmed by 6 bases and V by 5 bases; bases with no gene match: 4. Germline V gene data show CDR1 as SQVTM and CDR2 as ANQGSEA. This CDR3 is 12 amino acids long. The time point denotes: newly diagnosed GD, antithyroid drugs for less than 3 months. Making the TCR library involved RNA that had been extracted from PBMCs. The same data also went into a second study, on T cells in Graves' hyperthyroidism and ophthalmopathy. As reported in that work: Patients showing uncontrolled infection, other autoimmune disease, pregnancy or lactation were ineligible. In simple terms, a model built on 13 V-J features told ophthalmopathy apart from stable hyperthyroidism.

The material was peripheral blood mononuclear cells (PBMCs), obtained at new diagnosis, from a patient treated with antithyroid drugs. This chain links TRBV29-1 with TRBJ1-1; TRBD1 agrees at 9 bases. This clonotype was sampled from a young man with Graves disease. The CDR3 DNA follows: TGCAGCGTTATACAGGGGGCGGCTGAAGCTTTCTTT. Translation gives CSVIQGAAEAFF.